This TCR beta chain was identified in a study of T cell clonotyping in hematopoietic cell transplantation (dated by TCRdb to about 2021). A note on the overall study: Recipient samples taken before transplant were obtained following cytoreduction. A total of 130 to 150 blood samples were gathered in the study from approximately 32 consecutive transplant recipients along with their related donors. Patients were recruited between late 2015 and 2017 and followed until September 2020 or death.

The CDR3, cysteine through phenylalanine, is 16 amino acids long. Only CDR3 DNA is held: 48 bases, read in frame from base 1. Deletion took 3 bases off V and 6 bases off J, with a span of 20 bases between the germline ends. The germline V gene yields MNHEY for CDR1 and SVGAGI for CDR2. A remark on this clone: What this receptor recognizes is not known. Base qualities are missing; no much larger clone stands one base away.

The time point label, read with the paper, signifies: recipient sample about 28 days before transplant, after cytoreduction. Blood from recipients was drawn roughly 28 days before transplant, then again at days 30, 100 and 180 after transplant. Nuclei Lysis Solution was used to extract genomic DNA from fresh or cryopreserved unfractionated peripheral blood mononuclear cells. Here is what the overall study found, with its caveats: Inverse Simpson Index values from donors and from recipients before transplant predicted broader TCR repertoire diversity after transplant. The sample size was limited, and because cells were not sorted, the contributions of CD4 and CD8 repertoires could not be separated. Only a small fraction of recipient repertoires overlapped donor repertoires, with over 97% appearing de novo at the given depth. Recipient TCR diversity fell after transplant, with pathologically expanded clonotypes rising progressively from day 30 to day 180.

With the immunoSEQ assay, which is a bias-controlled multiplex PCR relying on V- and J-specific primers, TCR beta CDR3 regions were amplified from genomic DNA. A proprietary barcode and Illumina adapter sequences were added to the CDR3 amplicons in a second PCR step. CDR3 libraries were sequenced on an Illumina MiSeq instrument. The study's own analysis went as follows. Export and quality control were done with immunoSEQ Analyzer 3.0, while downstream analyses used R Bioconductor and Immunarch. Only productive rearrangements in the normalized downsampled data set went into calculating the repertoire metrics. In the normalized cohort, clonotypes with more than 5 templates were defined as pathologically expanded. Repertoire diversity was measured with the Inverse Simpson Index. CMV-specificity analyses were carried out on the non-normalized data set to capture all clonotypes. TCRdb provides this immuneACCESS table in a form limited to in-frame rearrangements. Some clones are lacking; in checked studies, under half of them reflect an unresolved V gene, and why the rest are absent is not known. V and J calls and clone size are given by that table; D and trimming were obtained from the DNA. This sample gives some 29,000 clones in total; about 80% of them show up just once. Around 6.5% of the sample is in the top ten clones.

This TCR derives from a woman in her thirties with chronic myeloid leukemia. Some clones in this sample may be carry-over from other donors' samples. The V and J genes are TRBV6-5 and TRBJ1-1, with the D segment identity uncertain. The sample consisted of peripheral blood mononuclear cells, taken before stem cell transplant. The DNA sequence follows: TGTGCCAGCAGTTATAGGGAGCACACTGGGATCGCTGAAGCTTTCTTT. Translated, it gives CASSYREHTGIAEAFF.